These T cell receptor beta chains were read from a single sample in a study of T cell responses to AZD1222 COVID-19 vaccine. Assay: immunoSEQ multiplex PCR; the TCRdb copy retains only in-frame clones and omits some. This sample yields about 140,000 clones, of which approximately 90% are seen a single time; about 3% belongs to the top ten. The input for sequencing was peripheral blood, taken on day 0 of AZD1222 vaccination. The source is an adult in good health. The CDR3 runs from the conserved cysteine through the conserved F or W. Each record gives: V gene, J gene, D gene, clone size, CDR3 DNA, CDR3 protein. The D gene is left open where the match is weak. The size of a clone is reported for some rows only, either as once, few or many, or as a class for expanded clones.

v_gene: TRBV19; j_gene: TRBJ1-4; d_gene: .; abundance: .; CDR3nt: TGTGCCAGTTGGTACGACGAAAAACTGTTTTTT; CDR3aa: CASWYDEKLFF
v_gene: TRBV7-3; j_gene: TRBJ2-1; d_gene: TRBD2; abundance: once; CDR3nt: TGTGCCAGCAGCGCCAGCCCGTGGACTAGCGGGGGGCCCAATGAGCAGTTCTTC; CDR3aa: CASSASPWTSGGPNEQFF
v_gene: TRBV9; j_gene: TRBJ2-7; d_gene: .; abundance: few; CDR3nt: TGTGCCAGCAGCGTAACGAGAGCGGGCGAGCAGTACTTC; CDR3aa: CASSVTRAGEQYF
v_gene: TRBV4-1; j_gene: TRBJ2-7; d_gene: .; abundance: few; CDR3nt: TGCGCCAGCAGCCCCGGACTGATTTACGAGCAGTACTTC; CDR3aa: CASSPGLIYEQYF
v_gene: TRBV6-1; j_gene: TRBJ1-3; d_gene: .; abundance: .; CDR3nt: TGTGCCAGCAGTGAAGCCCGGGGATCTGGAAACACCATATATTTT; CDR3aa: CASSEARGSGNTIYF
v_gene: TRBV24-1; j_gene: TRBJ2-2; d_gene: .; abundance: .; CDR3nt: TGTGCCACCAGTGACAGGTGGCGTCCCAGCGAGCTGTTTTTT; CDR3aa: CATSDRWRPSELFF
v_gene: TRBV18; j_gene: TRBJ2-5; d_gene: .; abundance: .; CDR3nt: TGTGCCAGCTCACCGACCTCCCCGGGCCCCAACTTCCAAGAGACCCAGTACTTC; CDR3aa: CASSPTSPGPNFQETQYF
v_gene: TRBV11-3; j_gene: TRBJ2-7; d_gene: .; abundance: once; CDR3nt: TGTGCCAGCAGCCCTCCTTGGGGGGGGCGAAATGCCGAGCAGTACTTC; CDR3aa: CASSPPWGGRNAEQYF
v_gene: TRBV13; j_gene: TRBJ2-7; d_gene: TRBD2; abundance: .; CDR3nt: TGTGCCAGCAGCTTAGGCCTAGCGGCTAATTACGAGCAGTACTTC; CDR3aa: CASSLGLAANYEQYF
v_gene: TRBV12-5; j_gene: TRBJ1-1; d_gene: TRBD1; abundance: .; CDR3nt: TGTGCTAGTGGCGCCACAGGGGTCGGCACTGAAGCTTTCTTT; CDR3aa: CASGATGVGTEAFF
v_gene: TRBV7-3; j_gene: TRBJ1-5; d_gene: TRBD1; abundance: .; CDR3nt: TGTGCCAGCAGCTGCCTGGACAGGGACCGCAATCAGCCCCAGCATTTT; CDR3aa: CASSCLDRDRNQPQHF
v_gene: TRBV11-3; j_gene: TRBJ1-2; d_gene: .; abundance: .; CDR3nt: TGTGCCAGCAGCTTATCTAACTATGGCTACACCTTC; CDR3aa: CASSLSNYGYTF
v_gene: TRBV3-1/TRBV3-2; j_gene: TRBJ2-1; d_gene: TRBD1; abundance: .; CDR3nt: TGTGCCAGCAGCCAAGCGCCGGGACAGTCCTACAATGAGCAGTTCTTC; CDR3aa: CASSQAPGQSYNEQFF
v_gene: TRBV4-1; j_gene: TRBJ1-5; d_gene: .; abundance: .; CDR3nt: TGCGCCAGCAGCCCACGGACATCCGGTGAGTGGCCCCAGCATTTT; CDR3aa: CASSPRTSGEWPQHF
v_gene: TRBV7-2; j_gene: TRBJ1-2; d_gene: .; abundance: .; CDR3nt: TGTGCCAGCAGCTCGCAACAGGTCTATGGCTACACCTTC; CDR3aa: CASSSQQVYGYTF
v_gene: TRBV7-9; j_gene: TRBJ2-1; d_gene: .; abundance: .; CDR3nt: TGTGCCAGCAGCCCGCAGGGGGGGGAGCAGTTCTTC; CDR3aa: CASSPQGGEQFF
v_gene: TRBV9; j_gene: TRBJ2-5; d_gene: .; abundance: .; CDR3nt: TGTGCCAGCAGCGTTGGTCGGTCCCAAGAGACCCAGTACTTC; CDR3aa: CASSVGRSQETQYF
v_gene: TRBV19; j_gene: TRBJ1-4; d_gene: TRBD1; abundance: once; CDR3nt: TGTGCCAGTAGTCGGGACAGGGGAAGAGAAAATGAAAAACTGTTTTTT; CDR3aa: CASSRDRGRENEKLFF
v_gene: TRBV5-5; j_gene: TRBJ1-2; d_gene: .; abundance: .; CDR3nt: TGTGCCAGCAGCTTGTCTTTGGGGGTAATCAGTAACTATGGCTACACCTTC; CDR3aa: CASSLSLGVISNYGYTF
v_gene: TRBV7-6; j_gene: TRBJ1-5; d_gene: .; abundance: .; CDR3nt: TGTGCCGTACATCTCCTGTTACAGGGACCGCTCCCTGCGGGACAGCCCCAGCATTTT; CDR3aa: CAVHLLLQGPLPAGQPQHF
v_gene: TRBV7-2; j_gene: TRBJ1-3; d_gene: .; abundance: .; CDR3nt: TGTGCCAGCAGCCTCGATGGAAACACCATATATTTT; CDR3aa: CASSLDGNTIYF
v_gene: TRBV6-5; j_gene: TRBJ1-1; d_gene: .; abundance: .; CDR3nt: TGTGCCAGCAGTTACCGGGCAGGGAAAAAGGCTTTCTTT; CDR3aa: CASSYRAGKKAFF
v_gene: TRBV5-6; j_gene: TRBJ1-2; d_gene: .; abundance: .; CDR3nt: TGTGCCAGCAGCTTTGCCGGCGACTATGGCTACACCTTC; CDR3aa: CASSFAGDYGYTF
v_gene: TRBV5-4; j_gene: TRBJ1-2; d_gene: .; abundance: few; CDR3nt: TGTGCCAGCAGCTTGGATCGAACGCCCTATGGCTACACCTTC; CDR3aa: CASSLDRTPYGYTF
v_gene: TRBV5-6; j_gene: TRBJ2-7; d_gene: .; abundance: .; CDR3nt: TGTGCCAGCAGCCTTAGGAACGAGCAGTACTTC; CDR3aa: CASSLRNEQYF
v_gene: TRBV3-1/TRBV3-2; j_gene: TRBJ2-4; d_gene: .; abundance: .; CDR3nt: TGTGCCAGCAGCCAGAGACTAGCCAAAAACATTCAGTACTTC; CDR3aa: CASSQRLAKNIQYF
v_gene: TRBV24-1; j_gene: TRBJ2-3; d_gene: TRBD2; abundance: .; CDR3nt: TGTGCCACCAGTGGGGCTAGCGGGTACACAGATACGCAGTATTTT; CDR3aa: CATSGASGYTDTQYF
v_gene: TRBV7-9; j_gene: TRBJ1-3; d_gene: .; abundance: .; CDR3nt: TGTGCCAGCAGCTCCTTGGGGGGTAGCGGAAACACCATATATTTT; CDR3aa: CASSSLGGSGNTIYF
v_gene: TRBV28; j_gene: TRBJ1-5; d_gene: .; abundance: .; CDR3nt: TGTGCCAGCAGTCCCGACAGAGGTCAGCCCCAGCATTTT; CDR3aa: CASSPDRGQPQHF
v_gene: TRBV4-1; j_gene: TRBJ2-7; d_gene: TRBD2; abundance: .; CDR3nt: TGCGCCAGCAGCCAAGTATCTAGCGGCACCTACGAGCAGTACTTC; CDR3aa: CASSQVSSGTYEQYF
v_gene: TRBV6-5; j_gene: TRBJ1-1; d_gene: .; abundance: .; CDR3nt: TGTGCCAGCAGTCCACAGGGCATGAACACTGAAGCTTTCTTT; CDR3aa: CASSPQGMNTEAFF
v_gene: TRBV12-3/TRBV12-4; j_gene: TRBJ1-2; d_gene: .; abundance: .; CDR3nt: TGTGCCAGCGGCACCGGTTATGGCTACACCTTC; CDR3aa: CASGTGYGYTF
v_gene: TRBV30; j_gene: TRBJ1-6; d_gene: .; abundance: .; CDR3nt: TGTGCCTGGGGACGGTATAATTCACCCCTCCACTTT; CDR3aa: CAWGRYNSPLHF
v_gene: TRBV7-9; j_gene: TRBJ2-7; d_gene: .; abundance: .; CDR3nt: TGTGCCAGCAGCGAGGATCCCTACGAGCAGTACTTC; CDR3aa: CASSEDPYEQYF
v_gene: TRBV28; j_gene: TRBJ1-2; d_gene: TRBD1; abundance: once; CDR3nt: TGTGCCAGCGGGATCGTGACAGGGCGTAACGGCTACACCTTC; CDR3aa: CASGIVTGRNGYTF
v_gene: TRBV7-2; j_gene: TRBJ2-1; d_gene: TRBD2; abundance: .; CDR3nt: TGTGCCATGGGACTAGCGGGAAACAATGAGCAGTTCTTC; CDR3aa: CAMGLAGNNEQFF
v_gene: TRBV1; j_gene: TRBJ2-7; d_gene: .; abundance: .; CDR3nt: TGCACCAGCAGCCAAGACCCTAGCGGGGGCCGTTTTTCCTACGAGCAGTACTTC; CDR3aa: CTSSQDPSGGRFSYEQYF
v_gene: TRBV28; j_gene: TRBJ1-2; d_gene: .; abundance: .; CDR3nt: TGTGCCAGCAGTTTAGCAGGGGTCTATGGCTACACCTTC; CDR3aa: CASSLAGVYGYTF
v_gene: TRBV24-1; j_gene: TRBJ2-1; d_gene: TRBD2; abundance: .; CDR3nt: TGTGCCACCAGGTACAGCGGGGACAATGAGCAGTTCTTC; CDR3aa: CATRYSGDNEQFF
v_gene: TRBV30; j_gene: TRBJ2-6; d_gene: .; abundance: .; CDR3nt: TGTGCCTGGGGCCTCCCGGGCGGGGCCAACGTCCTGACTTTC; CDR3aa: CAWGLPGGANVLTF
v_gene: TRBV19; j_gene: TRBJ2-7; d_gene: .; abundance: .; CDR3nt: TGTGCCAGTAGTATTGGCTCACCTAGCTACGAGCAGTACTTC; CDR3aa: CASSIGSPSYEQYF
v_gene: TRBV18; j_gene: TRBJ1-1; d_gene: .; abundance: .; CDR3nt: TGTGCCAGCTCACTCCCGAGCCGGGGGGGCGCTGAAGCTTTCTTT; CDR3aa: CASSLPSRGGAEAFF
v_gene: TRBV14; j_gene: TRBJ2-1; d_gene: .; abundance: few; CDR3nt: TGTGCCAGCAGCCAATCTAGGACGGGTAGGGTTGAGCAGTTCTTC; CDR3aa: CASSQSRTGRVEQFF
v_gene: TRBV5-6; j_gene: TRBJ2-7; d_gene: TRBD1; abundance: .; CDR3nt: TGTGCCAGCAGAGGGCGGGACAGGACCTACGAGCAGTACTTC; CDR3aa: CASRGRDRTYEQYF
v_gene: TRBV20-1; j_gene: TRBJ2-1; d_gene: .; abundance: .; CDR3nt: TGCAGTGCTAGTTTATCCGGGTACAATGAGCAGTTCTTC; CDR3aa: CSASLSGYNEQFF
v_gene: TRBV19; j_gene: TRBJ2-3; d_gene: .; abundance: .; CDR3nt: TGTGCCAGTAGTCTGAGCGGGCCGAACCAAGGGACAGATACGCAGTATTTT; CDR3aa: CASSLSGPNQGTDTQYF
v_gene: TRBV11-3; j_gene: TRBJ1-1; d_gene: .; abundance: .; CDR3nt: TGTGCCAGCAGCTCCGGGCGGAACACTGAAGCTTTCTTT; CDR3aa: CASSSGRNTEAFF
v_gene: TRBV11-3; j_gene: TRBJ1-1; d_gene: .; abundance: .; CDR3nt: TGTGCCAGCAGCCGACAGTTCTACACTGAAGCTTTCTTT; CDR3aa: CASSRQFYTEAFF